A single sample gave rise to the 29 T cell receptor beta chains below, sequenced in a study of OX40 agonist ivuxolimab in advanced cancers. Generated by immunoSEQ multiplex PCR, the TCRdb table keeps only in-frame clones and is missing some. The data contain fewer than 85,000 clones, 65% to 85% of them seen just once; the ten biggest clones take up less than 4.5%. Sequences were derived from CD4+ or CD8+ T cells sorted from blood, sampled in a trial of the OX40 agonist ivuxolimab. The receptor source for this set is an adult with an advanced solid tumor such as melanoma, head and neck, liver or kidney cancer.

The V gene is TRBV28, the J gene TRBJ1-1, with D uncertain. The germline V and J ends were trimmed by 7 bases and 4 bases, with 10 bases remaining between them. The CDR3 covers 12 residues. Germline-derived CDR1 and CDR2 are MDHEN and SYDVKM. CDR3 nucleotide sequence: TGTGCCAGCATGACCCGGGGCACTGAAGCTTTCTTT. Amino acids: CASMTRGTEAFF.

The J gene is TRBJ2-6, the V gene TRBV14, with D unclear. V dropped 8 bases and J dropped 2 bases, with 10 bases sitting between them. The CDR3 length is 14 residues. Germline CDR1 SGHDN, CDR2 FVKESK. CDR3: CASSRVTGANVLTF. CDR3 sequence (DNA): TGTGCCAGCTCTAGGGTAACTGGGGCCAACGTCCTGACTTTC.

This sequence joins TRBV19 and TRBJ2-3; weak D call: TRBD1 (5 bases). V lost 6 bases and J lost 1, with 23 bases in between. The CDR3 covers 18 residues. Germline loops: CDR1 LNHDA, CDR2 SQIVND (reference sequence). CDR3 residues: CASRVQGRTLGGTDTQYF. The CDR3 nucleotides are TGTGCCAGTAGAGTCCAGGGTCGAACTCTAGGCGGCACAGATACGCAGTATTTT.

CDR3 region: CASSLGTGGAQPQHF. CDR3 DNA sequence: TGTGCCAGCAGCTTGGGGACAGGGGGCGCACAGCCCCAGCATTTT. The gene calls are TRBV5-6 and TRBJ1-5; 11 nucleotides line up with TRBD1. The CDR3 is 15 amino acids. CDR1 and CDR2 from the germline V gene are SGHDT and YYEEEE. V gave up 0 bases and J gave up 7 bases; unmatched junction bases: 3. Together with reference TRBV5-6 and TRBJ1-5, the CDR3 gives the full variable domain: DAGVTQSPTHLIKTRGQQVTLRCSPKSGHDTVSWYQQALGQGPQFIFQYYEEEERQRGNFPDRFSGHQFPNYSSELNVNALLLGDSALYLCASSLGTGGAQPQHFGDGTRLSIL.

The rearrangement joins TRBV5-4 to TRBJ2-7; the D is unclear. V was clipped by 4 bases and J by 2 bases, with 16 bases between them. The CDR3 covers 15 residues. CDR1 SGHNT and CDR2 YYREEE come from the germline V gene (reference sequence). CDR3 nucleotide sequence: TGTGCCAGCAGCCAGGACCCGATCCTGGCCTACGAGCAGTACTTC. Translated: CASSQDPILAYEQYF.

This clone is a singleton in its sample. The genes are TRBV5-1 and TRBJ2-2, with D perhaps TRBD1 or TRBD2 (5 bases each). Germline CDR1 reads SGHRS; CDR2 reads YFSETQ. The length of the CDR3 is 13 residues. V lost 10 bases and J 2 bases, leaving 12 bases between the germline ends. CDR3 in amino acids: CADRDGNTGELFF. The CDR3 DNA reads as TGCGCCGACCGGGACGGAAACACCGGGGAGCTGTTTTTT.

V is TRBV2 and J is TRBJ2-7; 7 bases match TRBD1. Germline V gene lookup returns CDR1 SNHLY and CDR2 FYNNEI. Germline trimming cut 5 bases from V and 2 bases from J; bases unmatched to any gene: 9. The CDR3 length is 15 residues. The CDR3 DNA follows: TGTGCCAGCAGTACCTCCCGGGACAGAGCCTACGAGCAGTACTTC. It is translated as CASSTSRDRAYEQYF.

V gene TRBV13 combines with J gene TRBJ1-2; D might be TRBD1 (5 bases). Germline CDR1 is PRHDT and CDR2 is FYEKMQ (reference sequence). The CDR3 covers 13 residues. Trimming stripped 4 bases from V and 10 bases from J, with 16 bases between. CDR3 nucleotides: TGTGCCAGCAGCTCCGTAGGGGCGCCCCTCTACACCTTC. Translated: CASSSVGAPLYTF.

The chain has TRBV4-3 and TRBJ1-1, with a weak D call TRBD1 (6 bases). CDR3 length: 15 residues. Germline CDR1 LGHNA, CDR2 YSLEER. The V end was cut by 3 bases, the J end by 1 base, with 12 bases between. The CDR3 loop is CASSQDRRGNTEAFF. DNA for the CDR3: TGCGCCAGCAGCCAGGACAGACGGGGGAACACTGAAGCTTTCTTT.

The rearrangement uses TRBV18 and TRBJ1-4; D unresolved. Germline loops: CDR1 KGHSH, CDR2 LQKENI. The CDR3 consists of 13 residues. V dropped 5 bases and J dropped 8 bases, with 12 bases sitting between them. CDR3 amino acids: CASSSQTWEKLFF. CDR3 bases: TGTGCCAGCTCATCCCAGACATGGGAAAAACTGTTTTTT.

The chain has TRBV2 and TRBJ2-2, with unresolved D. Looked up from germline, CDR1 is SNHLY and CDR2 is FYNNEI. This CDR3 comprises 15 residues. Between the trimmed V and J ends, which lost 2 bases and 4 bases, there was a span of 11 bases. The CDR3 bases are TGTGCCAGCAGTGAAACCGGGTTTCGCACCGGGGAGCTGTTTTTT. Encoded protein: CASSETGFRTGELFF.

J is TRBJ2-3 and V is TRBV28; D may match TRBD1 or TRBD2 (5 bases each). The CDR3 has 10 residues. Deletions cut 10 bases from V and 6 bases from J, with 8 bases between. The germline V gene encodes CDR1 MDHEN and CDR2 SYDVKM. The CDR3 region is CAIWGDTQYF. The DNA of the CDR3 is TGTGCCATATGGGGGGATACGCAGTATTTT.

CDR3 loop: CASSRRLAGGQETQYF. CDR3 sequence (DNA): TGTGCCAGCAGCCGTCGACTAGCGGGGGGGCAAGAGACCCAGTACTTC. The rearrangement joins TRBV5-8 to TRBJ2-5; 14 nucleotides align to TRBD2. The CDR3 has 16 residues. The germline gives CDR1 SGHTS, CDR2 YDEGEE. V lost 4 bases and J lost 2; bases outside the gene matches: 4. The full variable domain, in which reference TRBV5-8 and TRBJ2-5 provide the parts outside the CDR3, is EAGVTQSPTHLIKTRGQQATLRCSPISGHTSVYWYQQALGLGLQFLLWYDEGEERNRGNFPPRFSGRQFPNYSSELNVNALELEDSALYLCASSRRLAGGQETQYFGPGTRLLVL.

The rearrangement uses TRBV2 and TRBJ2-1; D gene unclear. The ends were cut back, 3 bases at V and 3 bases at J, with 3 bases in the middle. Looked up from germline, CDR1 is SNHLY and CDR2 is FYNNEI. The CDR3 runs 12 residues. The CDR3 sequence is CASSEDYNEQFF. CDR3 nucleotides: TGTGCCAGCAGTGAGGACTACAATGAGCAGTTCTTC.

The J gene is TRBJ1-5, the V gene TRBV7-2; D is unclear. The CDR3 covers 13 residues. Trimming stripped 3 bases from V and 7 bases from J, with 10 bases between. Per the germline V gene, CDR1 is SGHTA and CDR2 is FQGNSA. CDR3 bases: TGTGCCAGCAGCTTCCGGGAGAAGCAGCCCCAGCATTTT. The encoded protein is CASSFREKQPQHF.

The rearrangement joins TRBV5-1 to TRBJ2-1; no clear D. This CDR3 comprises 15 residues. Germline values: CDR1 SGHRS, CDR2 YFSETQ. V dropped 4 bases and J dropped 0 bases, with 11 bases sitting between them. CDR3 nucleotides: TGCGCCAGCAGCCCCCCACTCGACTCCTACAATGAGCAGTTCTTC. Translated: CASSPPLDSYNEQFF.

The gene calls are TRBV6-1 and TRBJ2-3; tentatively, D is TRBD1 or TRBD2 (7 bases each). Germline CDR1 reads MNHNS; CDR2 reads SASEGT. With 7 bases removed from V and 6 bases from J, the gap between germline ends came to 17 bases. This CDR3 has 14 residues. CDR3 sequence reads: CASTAQGRGDTQYF. CDR3 DNA sequence: TGTGCCAGCACTGCACAGGGGAGGGGGGATACGCAGTATTTT.

The DNA of the CDR3 is TGTGCCACCAGCAGAGTCTTGGGGGTTGGGGAGACCCAGTACTTC. This codes for CATSRVLGVGETQYF. The chain uses TRBV15 and TRBJ2-5; the D call may be TRBD1 or TRBD2 (5 bases each). Germline assignment: CDR1 LNHNV and CDR2 YYDKDF (reference sequence). Trimming removed 1 base at V and 5 bases at J, with 14 bases between. The CDR3 has 15 amino acids.

This clone turned up a few times. The V and J genes are TRBV6-5 and TRBJ1-2; D is unclear. Trimming removed 6 bases at V and 8 bases at J, with 16 bases between. This CDR3 spans 13 amino acids. Germline V gene data show CDR1 as MNHEY and CDR2 as SVGAGI. CDR3 DNA sequence: TGTGCCAGCAGGATCGGACTTTTAGGGGGCTACACCTTC. It specifies CASRIGLLGGYTF.

The J gene is TRBJ2-7, the V gene TRBV28, with TRBD2 identical over 7 bases. The CDR3 loop spans 14 amino acids. Germline V CDR1 and CDR2: MDHEN, SYDVKM. V was pared by 5 bases and J by 4 bases, with 8 bases of the junction left unmatched. CDR3 sequence: CASSQAPGGYEQYF. The CDR3, as DNA: TGTGCCAGCAGTCAGGCCCCCGGGGGGTACGAGCAGTACTTC.

This chain joins TRBV28 and TRBJ1-2, with D tentatively TRBD1 (6 bases). Germline CDR1 MDHEN, CDR2 SYDVKM. The length of the CDR3 is 14 residues. Between the trimmed V and J ends, which lost 5 bases and 5 bases, there was a span of 15 bases. CDR3 amino acids: CASSISQGNYGYTF. The CDR3 DNA reads TGTGCCAGCAGTATTTCCCAGGGGAATTATGGCTACACCTTC.

V and J are TRBV6-1 and TRBJ2-7; 12 bases match TRBD2. Germline V gene lookup returns CDR1 MNHNS and CDR2 SASEGT. This CDR3 spans 16 amino acids. Trimming took 4 bases from V and 7 from J; bases not matched to a gene: 11. CDR3 nucleotide sequence: TGTGCCAGCAGTGCACTAGCGGGGGGTGAACTTAAGGAGCAGTACTTC. It encodes CASSALAGGELKEQYF.

The chain recombines TRBV7-9 with TRBJ1-1; D is perhaps TRBD1 (5 bases). Germline V gene lookup returns CDR1 SEHNR and CDR2 FQNEAQ (reference sequence). Trimming shortened V by 7 bases and J by 4 bases, and 19 bases separated the two germline ends. The CDR3 spans 15 residues. Here the CDR3 reads CASTFLSAGGTEAFF. In DNA, the CDR3 is TGTGCCAGCACCTTCCTTAGTGCTGGGGGCACTGAAGCTTTCTTT.

This clone was counted a few times. This chain connects TRBV19 to TRBJ2-7; D is unclear. Trimming removed 1 base from V and 2 bases from J, with 15 bases in between. In germline, CDR1 is LNHDA, CDR2 SQIVND (reference sequence). The CDR3 spans 16 residues. CDR3 sequence: CASSIVIGALAYEQYF. In nucleotides, the CDR3 is TGTGCCAGTAGTATAGTAATCGGAGCCCTGGCCTACGAGCAGTACTTC. Full variable domain (outside the CDR3, taken from reference TRBV19 and TRBJ2-7): DGGITQSPKYLFRKEGQNVTLSCEQNLNHDAMYWYRQDPGQGLRLIYYSQIVNDFQKGDIAEGYSVSREKKESFPLTVTSAQKNPTAFYLCASSIVIGALAYEQYFGPGTRLTVT.

There are many counts of this clone. The V call is TRBV7-2, the J call TRBJ1-2; D remains unclear. V lost 4 bases and J lost 6, with 18 bases in between. CDR3 size: 15 residues. The germline CDR1 and CDR2 sequences are SGHTA and FQGNSA. The CDR3 DNA is TGTGCCAGCAGCTCGCTATTCAGGTCGGAACATGGCTACACCTTC. It yields the protein CASSSLFRSEHGYTF.

The V and J genes are TRBV5-6 and TRBJ1-2; 7 nucleotides agree with TRBD1. This CDR3 has 17 residues. Losses at the gene ends were 4 bases for V and 6 bases for J; bases not matched to a gene: 18. Looked up from germline, CDR1 is SGHDT and CDR2 is YYEEEE. The CDR3 nucleotides are TGTGCCAGCAGCGCGGAATTACAGGGGCTCGGCGGCCATGGCTACACCTTC. Amino acid sequence: CASSAELQGLGGHGYTF.

CDR3 sequence (DNA): TGTGCCAGCAACATACGGGACTCTTCCTACGAGCAGTACTTC. Protein: CASNIRDSSYEQYF. The rearrangement uses TRBV5-5 and TRBJ2-7; D perhaps matches TRBD2 (6 bases). The CDR3 extends over 14 amino acids. V was trimmed by 6 bases and J by 1 base, leaving 14 bases between them. The germline CDR1 and CDR2 sequences are SGHKS and YYEKEE (reference sequence).

The rearrangement uses TRBV25-1 and TRBJ1-3; no firm D call. The CDR3 consists of 15 residues. V was clipped by 1 base and J by 4 bases, with 11 bases between them. The germline V gene has CDR1 MGHDK and CDR2 SYGVNS. CDR3 bases: TGTGCCAGCAGTGAATCTGGCGGTCCAGGAAACACCATATATTTT. This codes for CASSESGGPGNTIYF.

The V and J genes are TRBV4-2 and TRBJ1-4; D possibly corresponds to TRBD1 (5 bases). This CDR3 is built from 14 residues. The ends were cut back, 2 bases at V and 4 bases at J, with 8 bases in the middle. The germline gives CDR1 LGHNA, CDR2 YNFKEQ. CDR3 residues: CASSQWGSNEKLFF. In nucleotides, the CDR3 is TGTGCCAGCAGCCAATGGGGGAGTAATGAAAAACTGTTTTTT.